This T cell receptor (beta chain) comes out of a study of blood T cell repertoires in COVID-19. Assay used: immunoSEQ multiplex PCR; TCRdb lists only in-frame clones, some missing. The sample lists around 180,000 clones, around 76% occurring once. Germline V CDR1 and CDR2: MGHRA, YSYEKL. Between the trimmed V and J ends, which lost 2 bases and 7 bases, there was a span of 5 bases. CDR3 length: 12 amino acids. This sequence was found in a woman aged 45-65 years with acute COVID-19. This chain connects TRBV4-1 to TRBJ1-4; no definite D call. Material for sequencing was PBMCs or T cells enriched from blood (not recorded which). Here the CDR3 DNA reads TGCGCCAGCAGCCAACGGGGTGAAAAACTGTTTTTT. Encoded protein: CASSQRGEKLFF.